This T cell receptor beta chain appears in the sequencing data of a study of T cells in Graves' hyperthyroidism and ophthalmopathy. Study summary: At the time of initial diagnosis and before any treatment, peripheral blood was collected.

Trimming left V 6 bases short and J 6 bases short, with 15 bases between. Germline lookup yields CDR1 SGHDN and CDR2 FVKESK. The CDR3 has 13 residues. Source material for PBMCs was less than 12 ml fresh peripheral blood. RNA transcripts served as the template for amplifying TCR beta CDR3 regions. An initial round of RT-PCR targeting the TCR CDR3 relied on the HTBI primer set. TCRdb recomputed calls from the multiplex PCR reads with MiXCR, one row per CDR3 protein. The sample has hundreds of thousands of distinct CDR3 sequences; around 15% are singletons. This receptor was identified in a woman younger than 30 with Graves' hyperthyroidism. The V call is TRBV14, the J call TRBJ2-7; no definite D call. Sequencing was carried out using blood. This chain's CDR3 is CASSPDPWGEQYF. Here the CDR3 DNA reads TGTGCCAGCAGTCCCGACCCTTGGGGCGAGCAGTACTTC.